One sample yielded the 17 T cell receptor beta chains listed below, sequenced in a study of blood T cells in healthy people across ages. Sample-barcoded 5' priming and a J-beta primer mix drove a second PCR of about 6 to 12 cycles. TCRdb used MiXCR to reprocess the 5' RACE reads, holding one entry per CDR3 protein. Altogether about 780,000 distinct CDR3 sequences are present, under 30% being singletons, with the ten largest covering around 3%. These data were likewise used in another study, on T cells of mothers and their children.

Specimen: blood. Receptors were obtained from a boy aged 5-17 years in good health.

This chain links TRBV4-1 with TRBJ2-1; D could derive from TRBD1 or TRBD2 (6 bases each). This CDR3 is built from 18 residues. Germline lookup yields CDR1 MGHRA and CDR2 YSYEKL. The germline V and J ends were trimmed by 0 bases and 2 bases, with 17 bases remaining between them. CDR3: CASSQETGRGGPYNEQFF. The DNA for the CDR3 is TGCGCCAGCAGCCAAGAGACGGGCAGGGGAGGCCCCTACAATGAGCAGTTCTTC.

A few counts support this clonotype. J is TRBJ2-5 and V is TRBV20-1, with 10 bases fitting TRBD2. Trimming cost V 0 bases and J 6 bases; bases outside gene matches: 10. The CDR3 totals 16 residues. Per germline, CDR1 DFQATT and CDR2 SNEGSKA (reference sequence). The CDR3, as DNA: TGCAGTGCTAGAGATCCGGGACTAGCGCCTCTCCAGACCCAGTACTTC. This gives the protein CSARDPGLAPLQTQYF.

The chain couples TRBV7-3 to TRBJ1-1; D is perhaps TRBD1 (6 bases). CDR1 SGHTA and CDR2 FQGTGA come from the germline V gene. The CDR3 is made up of 13 amino acids. V was trimmed by 3 bases and J by 6 bases, leaving 11 bases between them. Here the CDR3 reads CASSFIQGSEAFF. The CDR3 nucleotides are TGTGCCAGCAGCTTCATACAGGGCTCTGAAGCTTTCTTT.

In its sample, this clonotype was seen a few times. The V and J genes are TRBV6-2 or TRBV6-3 and TRBJ2-5; D is ambiguous. CDR3 length: 11 residues. Germline V gene data show CDR1 as MNHEY and CDR2 as SVGEGT. Trimming pared 5 bases from V and 7 bases from J, leaving 8 bases between. CDR3 DNA sequence: TGTGCCAGCAGTGCCCACGGGACCCAGTACTTC. It translates to CASSAHGTQYF.

The rearrangement joins TRBV6-4 to TRBJ2-1, with 15 bases matching TRBD2. Germline trimming cut 9 bases from V and 7 bases from J; bases unmatched to any gene: 7. Looked up from germline, CDR1 is MRHNA and CDR2 is SNTAGT. The CDR3 is 15 residues long. CDR3 coding DNA: TGTGCCAGTCGGACTAGCGGGGGGGCAAAGAATGAGCAGTTCTTC. Encoded protein: CASRTSGGAKNEQFF.

The rearrangement links TRBV12-3 or TRBV12-4 to TRBJ2-1, with 10 nucleotides matching TRBD2. V shed 7 bases, J shed 2 bases, and the junction held 11 bases outside the gene matches. This CDR3 has 17 residues. Here the CDR3 DNA reads TGTGCCAGCATCTTAGGATCTGGACTAGCGGCCTACAATGAGCAGTTCTTC. Protein: CASILGSGLAAYNEQFF.

The J gene is TRBJ1-6, the V gene TRBV6-1, with 9 positions matching TRBD1. J lost 2 bases, V lost 6 bases, and 5 bases had no gene match. The germline gives CDR1 MNHNS, CDR2 SASEGT. The CDR3 is 16 amino acids. CDR3 DNA sequence: TGTGCCAGCAGGAGAAGACAGGGGGCCTATAATTCACCCCTCCACTTT. It is translated as CASRRRQGAYNSPLHF.

V and J are TRBV5-1 and TRBJ2-7, with 9 bases identical to TRBD2. The CDR3 runs 14 residues. Germline V gene sequence: CDR1 SGHRS, CDR2 YFSETQ. The V segment lost 5 bases and the J segment 5 bases; nucleotides outside the gene matches: 8. The DNA for the CDR3 is TGCGCCAGCAGAGGGGCTAGCGGGGAAAACGAGCAGTACTTC. Translation: CASRGASGENEQYF.

This clonotype has more than one count but fewer than ten. The CDR3 reads CASSLERPYNEKLFF. The CDR3 nucleotides are TGTGCCAGCAGCTTAGAAAGACCCTATAATGAAAAACTGTTTTTT. The V and J genes are TRBV7-9 and TRBJ1-4; unclear D gene. Germline CDR1 SEHNR, CDR2 FQNEAQ (reference sequence). V lost 1 base to trimming and J lost 4 bases, with 10 bases between them. The CDR3 contains 15 residues.

This chain joins TRBV29-1 and TRBJ2-5; D might be TRBD1 or TRBD2, each matching 5 bases. The end of the DNA fits TRBJ2-7 better, so the J call may be wrong. This CDR3 is 13 amino acids long. The germline V gene encodes CDR1 SQVTM and CDR2 ANQGSEA. The CDR3 loop reads CSVEERRGAEQYF. The CDR3 DNA reads as TGCAGCGTTGAAGAACGTAGGGGAGCCGAGCAGTACTTC.

This clonotype was seen many times. This chain links TRBV5-6 with TRBJ2-1; 9 positions agree with TRBD2. Germline V gene sequence: CDR1 SGHDT, CDR2 YYEEEE. V lost 1 base to trimming and J lost 4 bases; unmatched junction nucleotides: 3. The CDR3 runs to 15 residues. The CDR3 region has the DNA TGTGCCAGCAGCTTGAGGCTAGCGGGGTACAATGAGCAGTTCTTC. Translated: CASSLRLAGYNEQFF.

In its sample, this clonotype was seen a few times. The chain uses TRBV28 and TRBJ2-1; tentative D call: TRBD1 (6 bases). The CDR3 has 15 amino acids. With 2 bases removed from V and 16 bases from J, the gap between germline ends came to 24 bases. In germline, CDR1 is MDHEN, CDR2 SYDVKM. CDR3 sequence (DNA): TGTGCCAGCAGTTTAAATGGAGTAGGGGGACGTGTAGGTTTCTTC. Its protein product is CASSLNGVGGRVGFF.

The J gene is TRBJ2-2, the V gene TRBV2; D perhaps matches TRBD2 (6 bases). This CDR3 comprises 15 residues. Germline V gene data show CDR1 as SNHLY and CDR2 as FYNNEI. V lost 5 bases, J lost 4 bases, and 14 bases lay in between. This CDR3 reads CASSPGTSVTGELFF. Here the CDR3 DNA reads TGTGCCAGCAGTCCCGGGACTTCGGTCACCGGGGAGCTGTTTTTT.

This clonotype showed up just a few times. V usage is TRBV12-3 or TRBV12-4 and J usage is TRBJ2-7; no reliable D call. Trimming took 3 bases from V and 2 from J, leaving 8 bases between them. The CDR3 extends over 13 amino acids. The CDR3 loop reads CASSFGVTYEQYV. The CDR3 nucleotides are TGTGCCAGCAGTTTCGGTGTTACCTACGAGCAGTACGTC.

There are a few counts of this clonotype. The rearrangement joins TRBV30 to TRBJ2-7; D is unclear. Trimming pared 0 bases from V and 3 bases from J, leaving 9 bases between. The V gene's germline CDR1 is GTSNPN and CDR2 SVGIG (reference sequence). This CDR3 is 13 amino acids long. The CDR3: CAWSVSRFYEQYF. CDR3 in DNA: TGTGCCTGGAGTGTAAGCAGATTCTACGAGCAGTACTTC.

Only one count was recorded for this clonotype. The V call is TRBV2, the J call TRBJ1-1; D remains ambiguous. The CDR3 contains 16 residues. The V gene lost 6 bases and the J gene lost 1 base, with 18 bases spanning the gap. Germline V gene data show CDR1 as SNHLY and CDR2 as FYNNEI. The CDR3 DNA is TGTGCCAGCAGGCCCGATAGACCACCCAAGAACACTGAAGCTTTCTTT. It yields the protein CASRPDRPPKNTEAFF. The variable domain in full, completed from reference TRBV2 and TRBJ1-1, reads EPEVTQTPSHQVTQMGQEVILRCVPISNHLYFYWYRQILGQKVEFLVSFYNNEISEKSEIFDDQFSVERPDGSNFTLKIRSTKLEDSAMYFCASRPDRPPKNTEAFFGQGTRLTVV.

A few counts support this clonotype. V and J are TRBV15 and TRBJ2-1; TRBD1 agrees at 9 bases. Looked up from germline, CDR1 is LNHNV and CDR2 is YYDKDF (reference sequence). V shed 1 base and J 7 bases; nucleotides not matched to a gene: 5. The CDR3 is 15 amino acids. The CDR3 is CATSRGTGDGNEQFF. DNA of the CDR3: TGTGCCACCAGCAGAGGGACAGGGGATGGGAATGAGCAGTTCTTC. The full variable domain, rest sourced from reference TRBV15 and TRBJ2-1, is DAMVIQNPRYQVTQFGKPVTLSCSQTLNHNVMYWYQQKSSQAPKLLFHYYDKDFNNEADTPDNFQSRRPNTSFCFLDIRSPGLGDTAMYLCATSRGTGDGNEQFFGPGTRLTVL.